These 26 T cell receptor beta chains originate from one sample sequenced in a study of T cells in Graves' hyperthyroidism and ophthalmopathy. RNA transcripts were the template for amplifying TCR beta CDR3 regions. First-round RT-PCR targeting the TCR CDR3 was performed with the HTBI primer set. MiXCR was run by TCRdb on the multiplex PCR reads, yielding one entry per CDR3 protein. Here the sample spans fewer than 300,000 distinct CDR3 sequences, less than 30% being singletons. The sequencing sample was made of blood. The receptors stem from a man in his forties with Graves' hyperthyroidism that later progressed to Graves' ophthalmopathy.

This clonotype was detected many times. A much larger clone differs by one base, so this may be a read error. The genes are TRBV20-1 and TRBJ2-7; a possible D gene is TRBD2 (5 bases). The germline CDR1 and CDR2 sequences are DFQATT and SNEGSKA (reference sequence). There are 11 residues in the CDR3. The CDR3 DNA is TGCAGTGCTAGAATGGCTGGGGAGCGGTACTTC. This gives the protein CSARMAGERYF.

This clonotype has a count of ten or more. The J gene is TRBJ2-7, the V gene TRBV9; 10 bases agree with TRBD2. Germline loops: CDR1 SGDLS, CDR2 YYNGEE. The CDR3 contains 14 residues. V lost 3 bases and J lost 5; bases outside the gene matches: 5. Here the CDR3 DNA reads TGTGCCAGCAGCGAAGCGGGAGGGCGTAACGAGCAGTACTTC. Translating gives CASSEAGGRNEQYF.

This sequence joins TRBV6-1 and TRBJ2-7, with 7 positions matching TRBD2. CDR1 and CDR2 (germline): MNHNS, SASEGT. V lost 5 bases to trimming and J lost 1 base; unmatched junction nucleotides: 5. The CDR3 consists of 14 residues. In nucleotides, the CDR3 is TGTGCCAGCAGTCCTAGCGGATGGTCCTACGAGCAGTACTTC. Protein product: CASSPSGWSYEQYF.

In its sample, this clonotype was seen many times. CDR3 sequence: CASSLSRRTGPYEQYF. Written as DNA, the CDR3 is TGCGCCAGCAGCTTGTCCCGTAGGACAGGGCCCTACGAGCAGTACTTC. The V gene is TRBV5-1, the J gene TRBJ2-7; 8 nucleotides line up with TRBD1. This CDR3 is built from 16 residues. J gave up 2 bases and V 1 base, and 8 bases lay outside the gene matches. The germline V gene has CDR1 SGHRS and CDR2 YFSETQ.

There are many counts of this clonotype. This chain uses TRBV28 with TRBJ2-5; no firm D call. This CDR3 is built from 15 residues. V gave up 5 bases and J gave up 1 base, with 14 bases separating them. Germline CDR1 and CDR2: MDHEN and SYDVKM. The CDR3 region is CASSLLVPPQETQYF. The CDR3 DNA reads as TGTGCCAGCAGTCTCCTAGTTCCCCCCCAAGAGACCCAGTACTTC. The entire variable domain, with the rest obtained from reference TRBV28 and TRBJ2-5, is as follows: DVKVTQSSRYLVKRTGEKVFLECVQDMDHENMFWYRQDPGLGLRLIYFSYDVKMKEKGDIPEGYSVSREKKERFSLILESASTNQTSMYLCASSLLVPPQETQYFGPGTRLLVL.

Ten or more counts support this clonotype. The rearrangement joins TRBV6-5 to TRBJ2-2, with D tentatively TRBD2 (5 bases). The CDR3 extends over 15 amino acids. The V gene lost 4 bases and the J gene lost 2 bases, with 11 bases spanning the gap. Germline loops: CDR1 MNHEY, CDR2 SVGAGI. CDR3 in amino acids: CASSSLGSNTGELFF. CDR3 DNA sequence: TGTGCCAGCAGTTCCCTGGGGAGCAACACCGGGGAGCTGTTTTTT.

This clonotype was observed many times. The rearrangement links TRBV20-1 to TRBJ1-1, with D hard to call. Germline assignment: CDR1 DFQATT and CDR2 SNEGSKA (reference sequence). The CDR3 has 14 residues. V lost 6 bases and J lost 8, with 22 bases in between. The CDR3 protein is CSAVVQPTRTEAFF. The CDR3 DNA reads as TGCAGTGCAGTTGTGCAGCCCACCCGGACCGAAGCTTTCTTT.

This clonotype has at least ten counts. The chain combines TRBV27 with TRBJ2-5; D is ambiguous. The V gene lost 1 base and the J gene lost 1 base, with 4 bases spanning the gap. The CDR3 loop spans 13 amino acids. Germline lookup yields CDR1 MNHEY and CDR2 SMNVEV (reference sequence). The CDR3: CASSLYSQETQYF. In DNA form, the CDR3 reads TGTGCCAGCAGTTTATATTCCCAAGAGACCCAGTACTTC.

Ten or more counts support this clonotype. The rearrangement joins TRBV12-3 or TRBV12-4 to TRBJ2-7; D is possibly TRBD1 or TRBD2 (5 bases each). CDR3 length: 14 amino acids. V was cut by 6 bases and J by 6 bases, with 18 bases left in between. Here the CDR3 reads CASSPGGDRTEQYF. Here the CDR3 DNA reads TGTGCCAGCAGCCCTGGGGGTGACCGTACCGAGCAGTACTTC.

This clonotype appeared many times. The CDR3 bases are TGTGCCAGCAGCTCCCCCGAGGGGGTCCGGCAAGAGACCCAGTACTTC. Amino acid sequence: CASSSPEGVRQETQYF. This chain links TRBV11-2 with TRBJ2-5; tentatively, D is TRBD1 (6 bases). Germline V gene sequence: CDR1 SGHAT, CDR2 FQNNGV. This CDR3 region has 16 residues. V was pared by 4 bases and J by 2 bases, with 17 bases between.

This clonotype was seen many times. The rearrangement links TRBV6-5 to TRBJ2-7; tentatively, D is TRBD1 (5 bases). Trimming stripped 8 bases from V and 0 bases from J, with 17 bases between. CDR3 size: 15 residues. CDR1 MNHEY and CDR2 SVGAGI come from the germline V gene. The CDR3 DNA sequence: TGTGCCAGCCGAATCTTCCAGGGCAGCTCCTACGAGCAGTACTTC. Its protein is CASRIFQGSSYEQYF.

This chain joins TRBV12-3 or TRBV12-4 and TRBJ2-2; tentative D call: TRBD2 (6 bases). The CDR3 sequence is 15 residues long. V gave up 6 bases and J gave up 2 bases, with 13 bases separating them. The CDR3 is CASRLQEGNTGELFF. In DNA, the CDR3 is TGTGCCAGCAGGCTACAGGAGGGAAACACCGGGGAGCTGTTTTTT.

This clonotype was detected many times. This rearrangement joins TRBV6-1 to TRBJ2-7; a weak D match, TRBD2 (5 bases). The germline CDR1 and CDR2 sequences are MNHNS and SASEGT. V lost 4 bases to trimming and J lost 3 bases, with 10 bases between them. The CDR3 runs 13 residues. The CDR3 nucleotides read TGTGCCAGCAGTGTGTTAGCGAACTACGAGCAGTACTTC. Translated: CASSVLANYEQYF.

The V gene is TRBV20-1, the J gene TRBJ2-7, with 11 bases aligning to TRBD2. In germline, CDR1 is DFQATT, CDR2 SNEGSKA (reference sequence). V was pared by 3 bases and J by 2 bases, with 3 bases of the junction left unmatched. CDR3 size: 14 residues. In DNA, the CDR3 is TGCAGTGCTAGTAGTAGCGGGAGGGCCTACGAGCAGTACTTC. Encoded protein: CSASSSGRAYEQYF.

The chain combines TRBV12-3 or TRBV12-4 with TRBJ2-5; 7 nucleotides line up with TRBD2. The V gene end was trimmed by 3 bases and the J gene end by 2 bases; junction bases not matched to a gene: 9. The CDR3 sequence is 16 residues long. In nucleotides, the CDR3 is TGTGCCAGCAGTTTCACTAGCGTGAGTGGGCAAGAGACCCAGTACTTC. Its translation: CASSFTSVSGQETQYF.

The chain carries TRBV28 and TRBJ1-1; TRBD1 might be the D (6 bases). V dropped 3 bases and J dropped 8 bases, with 13 bases sitting between them. Germline V lookup: CDR1 MDHEN, CDR2 SYDVKM. This CDR3 is 13 amino acids long. In nucleotides, the CDR3 is TGTGCCAGCAGTTTTGGGGGCGCGGGCGAAGCTTTCTTT. Its protein product is CASSFGGAGEAFF.

This clonotype was picked up many times. V is TRBV5-1 and J is TRBJ1-1; tentatively, D is TRBD1 (5 bases). The CDR3 is 14 residues long. The V end lost 5 bases, the J end lost 7 bases, and 18 bases lay between the germline ends. Germline CDR1 reads SGHRS; CDR2 reads YFSETQ. Here the CDR3 reads CASRPIPGENEAFF. The CDR3 DNA reads TGCGCCAGCAGACCAATCCCGGGGGAAAATGAAGCTTTCTTT.

In its sample, this clonotype was seen many times. The genes are TRBV19 and TRBJ2-2; D is uncertain. Looked up from germline, CDR1 is LNHDA and CDR2 is SQIVND (reference sequence). V dropped 7 bases and J dropped 6 bases, with 9 bases sitting between them. This CDR3 contains 12 residues. Written as DNA, the CDR3 is TGTGCCAGTACCCGATGGCCCGGGGAGCTGTTTTTT. Residues: CASTRWPGELFF.

The chain employs TRBV6-2 or TRBV6-3 and TRBJ2-2; 10 nucleotides line up with TRBD2. The CDR3 is 20 amino acids. The J segment lost 0 bases and the V segment lost 5 bases, leaving 15 bases of the junction unmatched. The germline V gene has CDR1 MNHEY and CDR2 SVGEGT. The CDR3 nucleotides read TGTGCCAGCAGTAACCACCCCTGGGCTAGCGGGGGCACGAACACCGGGGAGCTGTTTTTT. It yields the protein CASSNHPWASGGTNTGELFF.

This chain links TRBV12-3 or TRBV12-4 with TRBJ2-5; D not certain. The CDR3 length is 16 residues. Trimming took off 5 bases at V and 2 bases at J, with 18 bases between the two ends. CDR3 in DNA: TGTGCCAGCAGTCCCCCGAAGGCCGCGAGGCAAGAGACCCAGTACTTC. Amino acid sequence: CASSPPKAARQETQYF.

The table lists this clonotype with many counts. The rearrangement uses TRBV2 and TRBJ1-1, with D possibly matching TRBD1 (5 bases). V was cut by 1 base and J by 8 bases, with 8 bases left in between. The CDR3 has 12 amino acids. Germline CDR1 and CDR2: SNHLY and FYNNEI. CDR3 loop: CASSEGDWEAFF. The CDR3 region has the DNA TGTGCCAGCAGTGAAGGGGACTGGGAAGCTTTCTTT.

This clonotype was seen once. This rearrangement joins TRBV11-2 to TRBJ2-5, with 7 bases lining up with TRBD1. V dropped 5 bases and J dropped 4; count of bases not matched to a gene: 7. CDR3 size: 14 residues. Germline CDR1 SGHAT, CDR2 FQNNGV. CDR3 DNA: TGTGCCAGCAGCCAGGAACAGGGGCCAGAGACCCAGTACTTC. It codes for CASSQEQGPETQYF.

This clonotype was observed once. This sequence joins TRBV20-1 and TRBJ1-2, with a possible D match to TRBD1 (5 bases). Germline lookup yields CDR1 DFQATT and CDR2 SNEGSKA (reference sequence). This CDR3 comprises 13 residues. Trimming left V 1 base short and J 4 bases short, with 10 bases between. The CDR3 DNA reads as TGCAGTGCTAGAGCAGGGTTACCCTATGGCTACACCTTC. This sequence encodes CSARAGLPYGYTF.

The chain employs TRBV19 and TRBJ1-5; D uncertain. Germline V gene sequence: CDR1 LNHDA, CDR2 SQIVND (reference sequence). The CDR3 extends over 12 amino acids. Trimming removed 6 bases from V and 5 bases from J, with 8 bases in between. The CDR3 bases are TGTGCCAGTAGCAAAGGAGATCAGCCCCAGCATTTT. Its protein product is CASSKGDQPQHF. Using reference TRBV19 and TRBJ1-5 for the parts outside the CDR3, the full variable domain is DGGITQSPKYLFRKEGQNVTLSCEQNLNHDAMYWYRQDPGQGLRLIYYSQIVNDFQKGDIAEGYSVSREKKESFPLTVTSAQKNPTAFYLCASSKGDQPQHFGDGTRLSIL.

This clonotype showed up many times. J is TRBJ1-1 and V is TRBV19, with 7 bases aligning to TRBD1. Unmatched junction bases numbered 11, after V lost 5 bases and J lost 8 bases. The germline gives CDR1 LNHDA, CDR2 SQIVND (reference sequence). CDR3 length: 14 amino acids. As DNA, the CDR3 is TGTGCCAGTAGTGTCACCTCGAGGGGGCAGGAAGCTTTCTTT. It is translated as CASSVTSRGQEAFF. The whole variable domain, filled in from reference TRBV19 and TRBJ1-1, reads DGGITQSPKYLFRKEGQNVTLSCEQNLNHDAMYWYRQDPGQGLRLIYYSQIVNDFQKGDIAEGYSVSREKKESFPLTVTSAQKNPTAFYLCASSVTSRGQEAFFGQGTRLTVV.

This clonotype was observed a handful of times. This sequence joins TRBV7-2 and TRBJ2-5, with 11 bases that match TRBD2. This CDR3 spans 15 amino acids. J was trimmed by 2 bases and V by 5 bases; bases with no gene match: 4. CDR1 SGHTA and CDR2 FQGNSA come from the germline V gene. This chain's CDR3 is CASSPTSGIQETQYF. The CDR3 bases are TGTGCCAGCAGCCCGACTAGCGGGATTCAAGAGACCCAGTACTTC.